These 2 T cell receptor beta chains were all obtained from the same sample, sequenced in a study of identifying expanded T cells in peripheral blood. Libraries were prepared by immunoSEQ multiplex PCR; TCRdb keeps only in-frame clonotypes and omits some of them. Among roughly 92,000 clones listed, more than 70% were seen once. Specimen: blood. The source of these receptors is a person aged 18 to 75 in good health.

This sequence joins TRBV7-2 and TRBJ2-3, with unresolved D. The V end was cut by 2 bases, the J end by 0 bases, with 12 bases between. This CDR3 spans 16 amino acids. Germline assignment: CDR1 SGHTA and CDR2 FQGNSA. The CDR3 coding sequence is TGTGCCAGCAGCTTACAAGGGTTTCCTAGCACAGATACGCAGTATTTT. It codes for CASSLQGFPSTDTQYF.

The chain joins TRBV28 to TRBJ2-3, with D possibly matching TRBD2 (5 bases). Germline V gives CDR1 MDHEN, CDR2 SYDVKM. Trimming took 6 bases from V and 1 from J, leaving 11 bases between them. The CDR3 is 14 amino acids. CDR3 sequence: CASRVAGGTDTQYF. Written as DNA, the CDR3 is TGTGCCAGCAGGGTTGCCGGGGGCACAGATACGCAGTATTTT. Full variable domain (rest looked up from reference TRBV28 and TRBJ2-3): DVKVTQSSRYLVKRTGEKVFLECVQDMDHENMFWYRQDPGLGLRLIYFSYDVKMKEKGDIPEGYSVSREKKERFSLILESASTNQTSMYLCASRVAGGTDTQYFGPGTRLTVL.